These T cell receptor beta chains were read from a single sample in a study of blood T cell repertoires in COVID-19. Data came from immunoSEQ multiplex PCR; TCRdb stores just in-frame clones and leaves some out. The profile shows 200,000 to 250,000 clones, 90% of them singletons. The specimen was peripheral blood. Source of these receptors: a man aged 30 to 39 with COVID-19, enrolled during active disease. Each CDR3 is given with its conserved first and last residue.

v_call	j_call	cdr3_aa
TRBV27	TRBJ2-5	CASRSRTSGQETQYF
TRBV6-6	TRBJ1-1	CASSFLTGGRVGSFF
TRBV7-6	TRBJ1-1	CASSRDGAEAFF
TRBV7-8	TRBJ2-7	CASSPSTDRGDPYEQYF
TRBV4-1	TRBJ1-1	CASSQADRGKTEAFF
TRBV7-9	TRBJ1-2	CASSLKGGDGYTF
TRBV7-9	TRBJ1-5	CASSPGTGDNQPQHF
TRBV9	TRBJ1-1	CASSRQGTRNTEAFF
TRBV19	TRBJ2-1	CASSIGTVYNEQFF
TRBV19	TRBJ2-5	CASSMREETQYF
TRBV11-2	TRBJ1-6	CASSPVFSYNSPLHF
TRBV19	TRBJ1-2	CASSMVDREVYGYTF
TRBV6-1	TRBJ1-5	CASSDGTVDSNQPQHF
TRBV28	TRBJ2-7	CASSYRDSPYF
TRBV18	TRBJ2-2	CASSPGQGGGTGELFF
TRBV6-5	TRBJ1-2	CASSLDRGNGYTF
TRBV5-6	TRBJ2-7	CASSSLGQFSYEQYF
TRBV29-1	TRBJ1-1	CSTLGQYTEAFF
TRBV3-1/TRBV3-2	TRBJ1-2	CASSPRDSGDISYTF
TRBV15	TRBJ2-7	CATSSPKWTGSYEQYF
TRBV18	TRBJ2-1	CASSPRTNPYNEQFF
TRBV27	TRBJ1-4	CASSLVTGTNEKLFF
TRBV10-3	TRBJ2-3	CAISTGVTDTQYF
TRBV7-3	TRBJ2-1	CASNLGQGAYNEQFF
TRBV25-1	TRBJ1-5	CASSPHSYSNQPQHF
TRBV27	TRBJ2-6	CASSPKTATSGANVLTF